This TCR beta chain was sequenced for a study of T cell repertoires in cytomegalovirus infection. TCRdb re-derived calls from the reads in MiXCR, one entry per CDR3 protein. The sample contains about 900,000 distinct CDR3 sequences, around a third of which appear only once. CDR1 and CDR2 (germline): SQVTM, ANQGSEA. V lost 3 bases and J 4 bases, leaving 4 bases between the germline ends. The CDR3 contains 11 residues. About this clonotype: Its antigen is currently unknown.

This rearrangement joins TRBV29-1 to TRBJ2-1; no clear D gene. This TCR derives from a human donor in good health (CMV status not recorded). Some clones in this sample may be carry-over from other donors' samples. The sequencing here drew on cultured CD8+ T cells from PBMCs, taken from culture after CMV antigen stimulation. Here the CDR3 reads CSVESYNEQFF. The CDR3 region has the DNA TGCAGCGTTGAGAGTTACAATGAGCAGTTCTTC.